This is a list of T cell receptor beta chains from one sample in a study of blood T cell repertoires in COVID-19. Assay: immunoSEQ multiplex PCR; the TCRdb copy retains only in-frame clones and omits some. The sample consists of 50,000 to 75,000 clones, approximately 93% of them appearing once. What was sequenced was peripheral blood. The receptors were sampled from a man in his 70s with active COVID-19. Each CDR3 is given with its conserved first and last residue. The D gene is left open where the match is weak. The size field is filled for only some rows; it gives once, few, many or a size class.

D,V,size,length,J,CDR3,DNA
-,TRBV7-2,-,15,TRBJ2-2,CASSSQGPPTGELFF,TGTGCCAGCAGCTCCCAGGGGCCTCCCACCGGGGAGCTGTTTTTT
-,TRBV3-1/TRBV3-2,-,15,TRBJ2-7,CASSQAATTNYEQYF,TGTGCCAGCAGCCAAGCGGCAACTACTAACTACGAGCAGTACTTC
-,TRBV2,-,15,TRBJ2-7,CASSEALLSGGEQYF,TGTGCCAGCAGTGAAGCGCTTCTCTCCGGGGGAGAGCAGTACTTC
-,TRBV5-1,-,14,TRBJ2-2,CASKVTSSSGELFF,TGCGCCAGCAAAGTCACTAGCTCATCCGGGGAGCTGTTTTTT
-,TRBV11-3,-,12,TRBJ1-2,CASSLTGNGYTF,TGTGCCAGCAGCTTAACAGGGAATGGCTACACCTTC
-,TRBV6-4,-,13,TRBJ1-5,CASSEQEFQPQHF,TGTGCCAGCAGTGAACAGGAGTTCCAGCCCCAGCATTTT
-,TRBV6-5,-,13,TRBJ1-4,CASSTGLGEKLFF,TGTGCCAGCAGTACAGGTCTCGGTGAAAAACTGTTTTTT
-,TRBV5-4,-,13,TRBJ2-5,CASSLDRQETQYF,TGTGCCAGCAGCTTAGACAGGCAAGAGACCCAGTACTTC
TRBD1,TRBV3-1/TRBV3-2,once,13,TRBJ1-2,CASSIWDRPGYTF,TGTGCCAGCAGCATATGGGACAGGCCTGGCTACACCTTC
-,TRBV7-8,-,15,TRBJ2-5,CASSPRTISRETQYF,TGTGCCAGCAGCCCCAGGACTATCTCGCGGGAGACCCAGTACTTC
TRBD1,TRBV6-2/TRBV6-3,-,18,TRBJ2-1,CASSYDEGQGKTYNEQFF,TGTGCCAGCAGTTACGACGAAGGACAGGGGAAAACCTACAATGAGCAGTTCTTC
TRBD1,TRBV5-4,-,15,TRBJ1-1,CASSPRDRLNTEAFF,TGTGCCAGCAGCCCCCGGGACAGGCTGAACACTGAAGCTTTCTTT
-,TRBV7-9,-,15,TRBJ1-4,CASSRGAGVREKLFF,TGTGCCAGCAGCCGTGGGGCAGGGGTACGAGAAAAACTGTTTTTT
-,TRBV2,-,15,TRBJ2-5,CASGGQSLTQETQYF,TGTGCCAGCGGAGGACAGAGCCTTACCCAAGAGACCCAGTACTTC
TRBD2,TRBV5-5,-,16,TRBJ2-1,CASSGGTSGSYNEQFF,TGTGCCAGCAGCGGGGGGACTAGCGGCTCCTACAATGAGCAGTTCTTC
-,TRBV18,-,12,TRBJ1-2,CASSPQGRGYTF,TGTGCCAGCTCACCCCAGGGTAGGGGCTACACCTTC
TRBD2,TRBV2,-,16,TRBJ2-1,CASRGLAGSIRNEQFF,TGTGCCAGCAGAGGACTAGCGGGGTCCATCCGGAATGAGCAGTTCTTC
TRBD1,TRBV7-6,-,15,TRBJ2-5,CASSGGDRGWETQYF,TGTGCCAGCAGCGGAGGGGACAGGGGATGGGAGACCCAGTACTTC
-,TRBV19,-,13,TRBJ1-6,CASSIEKYSPLHF,TGTGCCAGTAGTATCGAGAAATATTCACCCCTCCACTTT
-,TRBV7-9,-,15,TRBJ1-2,CASSSREGEYYGYTF,TGTGCCAGCAGCTCCCGGGAGGGGGAATACTATGGCTACACCTTC
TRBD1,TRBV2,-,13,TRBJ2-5,CASRGQGQETQYF,TGTGCCAGCAGGGGACAGGGGCAAGAGACCCAGTACTTC
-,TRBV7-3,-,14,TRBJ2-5,CASSSGQPQETQYF,TGTGCCAGCAGCTCCGGACAGCCTCAGGAGACCCAGTACTTC
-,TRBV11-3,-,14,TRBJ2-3,CASSPPGRTDTQYF,TGTGCCAGCAGCCCCCCAGGTCGGACAGATACGCAGTATTTT
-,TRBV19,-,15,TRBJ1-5,CASSILQGDNQPQHF,TGTGCCAGTAGTATCTTGCAGGGCGACAATCAGCCCCAGCATTTT
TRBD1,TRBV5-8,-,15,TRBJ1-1,CASSILQGKGTEAFF,TGTGCCAGCAGCATTTTACAGGGGAAAGGGACTGAAGCTTTCTTT
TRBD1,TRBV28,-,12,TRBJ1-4,CATRTGAEKLFF,TGTGCCACCCGGACAGGGGCTGAAAAACTGTTTTTT
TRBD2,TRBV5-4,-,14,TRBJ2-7,CASRDGTSASEQYF,TGTGCCAGCAGAGACGGGACTAGCGCCAGCGAGCAGTACTTC
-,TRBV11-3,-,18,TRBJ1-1,CASSLDNPGWGRATEAFF,TGTGCCAGCAGCTTAGATAATCCAGGGTGGGGCAGGGCGACTGAAGCTTTCTTT
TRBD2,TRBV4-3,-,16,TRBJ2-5,CASSQGLAGGQETQYF,TGCGCCAGCAGCCAAGGGCTAGCGGGGGGGCAAGAGACCCAGTACTTC
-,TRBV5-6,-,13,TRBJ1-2,CASSLGAPYGYTF,TGTGCCAGCAGCTTGGGGGCACCCTATGGCTACACCTTC
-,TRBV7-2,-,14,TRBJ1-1,CASSATTGNTEAFF,TGTGCCAGCAGCGCAACAACAGGGAACACTGAAGCTTTCTTT
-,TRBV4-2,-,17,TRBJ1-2,CASSQPRRRGVNYGYTF,TGTGCCAGCAGCCAACCAAGACGTAGGGGCGTCAACTATGGCTACACCTTC
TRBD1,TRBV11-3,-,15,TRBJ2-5,CASSFGQGEGETQYF,TGTGCCAGCAGCTTCGGACAGGGTGAGGGAGAGACCCAGTACTTC
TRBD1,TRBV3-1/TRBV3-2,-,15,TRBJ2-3,CASSQGQGAWDTQYF,TGTGCCAGCAGCCAAGGACAGGGAGCGTGGGATACGCAGTATTTT
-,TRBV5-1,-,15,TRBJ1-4,CASRDGGTTNEKLFF,TGCGCCAGCAGGGACGGAGGGACTACTAATGAAAAACTGTTTTTT
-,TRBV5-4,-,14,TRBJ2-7,CASSSGDHPYEQYF,TGTGCCAGCAGCTCGGGGGACCACCCATACGAGCAGTACTTC
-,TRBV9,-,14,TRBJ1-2,CASSAGTSRGGYTF,TGTGCCAGCAGCGCAGGGACATCGAGGGGCGGCTACACCTTC
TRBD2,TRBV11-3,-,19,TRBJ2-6,CASSWLGLAGVSGANVLTF,TGTGCCAGCAGCTGGTTGGGACTAGCGGGGGTGTCTGGGGCCAACGTCCTGACTTTC
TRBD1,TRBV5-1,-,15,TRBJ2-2,CASSSTGGRTGELFF,TGCGCCAGCAGCTCTACAGGGGGCCGCACCGGGGAGCTGTTTTTT
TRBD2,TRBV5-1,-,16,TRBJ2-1,CASSRDGAAGVNEQFF,TGCGCCAGCAGCCGTGATGGAGCAGCGGGGGTGAATGAGCAGTTCTTC
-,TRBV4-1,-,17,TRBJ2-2,CASSQVKEAANTGELFF,TGCGCCAGCAGCCAAGTAAAAGAAGCGGCGAACACCGGGGAGCTGTTTTTT
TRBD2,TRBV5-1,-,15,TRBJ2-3,CASTSGGQSTDTQYF,TGCGCCAGCACCTCGGGGGGGCAAAGCACAGATACGCAGTATTTT
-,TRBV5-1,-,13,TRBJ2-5,CASSRGGQETQYF,TGCGCCAGCAGCAGAGGGGGACAAGAGACCCAGTACTTC
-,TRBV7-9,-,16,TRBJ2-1,CASSLMGALRGDEQFF,TGTGCCAGCAGCTTAATGGGGGCCCTCCGGGGGGATGAGCAGTTCTTC
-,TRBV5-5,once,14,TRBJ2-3,CASSNLSRTDTQYF,TGTGCCAGCAGCAACCTAAGTCGCACAGATACGCAGTATTTT
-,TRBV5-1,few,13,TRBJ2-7,CASSLLGSYEQYF,TGCGCCAGCAGCTTGCTAGGCTCCTACGAGCAGTACTTC
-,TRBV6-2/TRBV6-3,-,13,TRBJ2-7,CASSTTPTGPQYF,TGTGCCAGCAGTACGACACCTACAGGTCCGCAGTACTTC
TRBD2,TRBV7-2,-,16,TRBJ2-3,CASSLLWGGSADTQYF,TGTGCCAGCAGCTTACTGTGGGGGGGGAGTGCAGATACGCAGTATTTT